These T cell receptor beta chains were read from a single sample in a study of B cell selection in AIRE deficiency. Clones were sequenced by immunoSEQ multiplex PCR, and TCRdb holds only the in-frame ones, with some missing. The table shows approximately 24,000 clones, with 95% to 96% occurring only once. Sequenced sample: CD4+CD127+ conventional T cells sorted from PBMCs. Every receptor here comes from a human donor in good health. CDR3s include the opening cysteine and the closing phenylalanine or tryptophan. Each record gives: D gene, V gene, clone size, J gene, CDR3 protein, CDR3 DNA. The D gene is left open where the match is weak. The listing skips clone size in some rows; elsewhere it reads once, few, many or a size class.

TRBD1	TRBV5-1	-	TRBJ1-1	CASSLDPGGTMGNTEAFF	TGCGCCAGCAGCTTGGACCCAGGGGGCACGATGGGGAACACTGAAGCTTTCTTT
-	TRBV7-9	-	TRBJ1-4	CASSLGTTNEKLFF	TGTGCCAGCAGCTTAGGTACAACTAATGAAAAACTGTTTTTT
TRBD1	TRBV5-1	-	TRBJ1-1	CASSPQGGTEAFF	TGCGCCAGCAGCCCCCAGGGGGGCACTGAAGCTTTCTTT
-	TRBV5-1	-	TRBJ1-2	CASSLVSAITTNYGYTF	TGCGCCAGCAGCTTGGTTTCAGCCATAACTACTAACTATGGCTACACCTTC
-	TRBV19	-	TRBJ1-5	CASSISGFGNQPQHF	TGTGCCAGTAGTATCTCGGGGTTTGGAAATCAGCCCCAGCATTTT
TRBD1	TRBV11-2	-	TRBJ1-2	CASSPLDRAGYGYTF	TGTGCCAGCAGCCCCCTGGACAGGGCAGGCTATGGCTACACCTTC
TRBD1	TRBV29-1	-	TRBJ2-1	CSVAPGGDEQFF	TGCAGCGTTGCACCAGGGGGCGATGAGCAGTTCTTC
-	TRBV5-1	-	TRBJ1-6	CASSAWDTASPLHF	TGCGCCAGCAGCGCTTGGGACACGGCGTCACCCCTCCACTTT
TRBD1	TRBV29-1	-	TRBJ2-5	CSVEEPNRGFQETQYF	TGCAGCGTTGAAGAGCCTAACAGGGGCTTCCAAGAGACCCAGTACTTC
-	TRBV4-1	-	TRBJ2-7	CASSEGVGEQYF	TGCGCCAGCAGCGAAGGGGTTGGCGAGCAGTACTTC
-	TRBV19	-	TRBJ1-5	CASSIMNRASFGNQPQHF	TGTGCCAGTAGTATAATGAACCGGGCCTCCTTCGGCAATCAGCCCCAGCATTTT
-	TRBV10-3	-	TRBJ2-1	CATFSGGSYNEQFF	TGTGCCACCTTCTCAGGGGGGTCCTACAATGAGCAGTTCTTC
TRBD2	TRBV7-2	-	TRBJ2-7	CASSFGLAGTYEQYF	TGTGCCAGCAGCTTCGGACTAGCGGGGACCTACGAGCAGTACTTC
TRBD1	TRBV18	-	TRBJ1-1	CASSLSPTGWNTEAFF	TGTGCCAGCTCACTATCCCCGACAGGGTGGAACACTGAAGCTTTCTTT
-	TRBV6-6	-	TRBJ2-5	CASTGRIQETQYF	TGTGCCAGCACCGGACGGATCCAAGAGACCCAGTACTTC
TRBD2	TRBV15	-	TRBJ2-3	CATSAAGRDADTQYF	TGTGCCACCAGCGCAGCCGGGAGGGACGCAGATACGCAGTATTTT
-	TRBV5-6	once	TRBJ2-7	CASSPRDGFSYEQYF	TGTGCCAGCAGTCCTCGGGACGGATTCTCCTACGAGCAGTACTTC
TRBD2	TRBV5-1	-	TRBJ2-5	CASSLALTSGTKETQYF	TGCGCCAGCAGCTTGGCCCTGACTAGCGGGACAAAAGAGACCCAGTACTTC
-	TRBV5-1	-	TRBJ2-7	CASSLGSATYEQYF	TGCGCCAGCAGCTTGGGTAGCGCTACCTACGAGCAGTACTTC
TRBD2	TRBV5-1	-	TRBJ2-2	CASSLWTSGSYTGELFF	TGCGCCAGCAGCTTATGGACTAGCGGTTCTTACACCGGGGAGCTGTTTTTT
-	TRBV5-1	-	TRBJ1-1	CASSPRDTAQAFF	TGCGCCAGCAGCCCGCGGGACACTGCACAAGCTTTCTTT
TRBD2	TRBV6-4	once	TRBJ2-2	CASSDELAGGPDTGELFF	TGTGCCAGCAGTGACGAGTTAGCGGGGGGGCCCGACACCGGGGAGCTGTTTTTT
TRBD2	TRBV7-2	-	TRBJ2-1	CASSLEGTSGAYNEQFF	TGTGCCAGCAGCTTGGAGGGGACTAGCGGGGCCTACAATGAGCAGTTCTTC
-	TRBV29-1	-	TRBJ1-1	CSVEEDTTNTEAFF	TGCAGCGTTGAAGAAGACACAACGAACACTGAAGCTTTCTTT
-	TRBV2	-	TRBJ1-4	CASSRNEWVKEKLFF	TGTGCCAGCAGCAGAAATGAGTGGGTAAAAGAAAAACTGTTTTTT
TRBD1	TRBV7-9	-	TRBJ2-5	CASSFAGGETQYF	TGTGCCAGCAGCTTTGCAGGGGGTGAGACCCAGTACTTC
TRBD1	TRBV11-2	-	TRBJ2-7	CASSAGTGGPGEQYF	TGTGCCAGCAGCGCCGGGACAGGGGGCCCGGGGGAGCAGTACTTC
-	TRBV5-6	-	TRBJ2-7	CASSTNYEQYF	TGTGCCAGCAGTACAAATTACGAGCAGTACTTC
-	TRBV11-3	-	TRBJ2-1	CASSLDSVEQFF	TGTGCCAGCAGCTTAGATAGTGTTGAGCAGTTCTTC
-	TRBV7-9	-	TRBJ2-7	CASSPQGALYEQYF	TGTGCCAGCAGCCCCCAGGGAGCTCTCTACGAGCAGTACTTC
-	TRBV7-9	-	TRBJ1-4	CASSLGGYEKLFF	TGTGCCAGCAGCTTAGGGGGATATGAAAAACTGTTTTTT
-	TRBV6-1	-	TRBJ1-5	CASSEGTDSNQPQHF	TGTGCCAGCAGTGAAGGTACAGATAGCAATCAGCCCCAGCATTTT
TRBD2	TRBV12-5	-	TRBJ2-5	CASGLGSSGKETQYF	TGTGCTAGTGGTTTGGGATCTAGCGGGAAGGAGACCCAGTACTTC
TRBD2	TRBV9	-	TRBJ2-7	CASSASRLPGLAGREQYF	TGTGCCAGCAGCGCGAGCCGCCTTCCGGGACTAGCGGGGCGCGAGCAGTACTTC
TRBD1	TRBV27	-	TRBJ1-2	CASSLSGQGYGYTF	TGTGCCAGCAGTTTATCGGGACAGGGCTATGGCTACACCTTC
TRBD2	TRBV19	once	TRBJ2-3	CASSIKTSGSTDTQYF	TGTGCCAGTAGCATTAAGACTAGCGGGAGCACAGATACGCAGTATTTT
TRBD2	TRBV10-1	-	TRBJ2-1	CASSRGSGGGNEQFF	TGCGCCAGCAGTCGAGGTAGCGGGGGAGGGAATGAGCAGTTCTTC
TRBD1	TRBV12-5	-	TRBJ2-3	CASGTRDRADTQYF	TGTGCTAGTGGTACCCGGGACAGGGCAGATACGCAGTATTTT
-	TRBV10-3	-	TRBJ2-7	CAISEDLALRPEQYF	TGTGCCATCAGTGAGGATCTCGCCCTGCGGCCAGAGCAGTACTTC
-	TRBV7-2	-	TRBJ2-7	CASSFNVAGWNEQYF	TGTGCCAGCAGCTTTAATGTTGCGGGGTGGAACGAGCAGTACTTC
-	TRBV28	-	TRBJ2-1	CASSPLAVYNEQFF	TGTGCCAGCAGTCCGTTAGCGGTCTACAATGAGCAGTTCTTC
TRBD1	TRBV9	-	TRBJ2-5	CASSTQQGVFLETQYF	TGTGCCAGCAGCACGCAGCAGGGGGTCTTCTTGGAGACCCAGTACTTC
TRBD1	TRBV4-2	-	TRBJ1-6	CASSYRGRLRSYNSPLHF	TGTGCCAGCAGCTACAGGGGGAGACTGAGGTCCTATAATTCACCCCTCCACTTT
TRBD1	TRBV28	-	TRBJ2-7	CASSSRDRGSFWF	TGTGCCAGCAGTTCCCGGGACAGGGGTTCTTTTTGGTTC
TRBD2	TRBV7-9	-	TRBJ2-7	CASSPSAKAGGPLFEQYF	TGTGCCAGCAGCCCCTCCGCTAAGGCGGGGGGACCCCTCTTCGAGCAGTACTTC
-	TRBV6-5	-	TRBJ1-6	CASSYDGNSPLHF	TGTGCCAGCAGTTACGATGGTAATTCACCCCTCCACTTT
TRBD1	TRBV18	-	TRBJ2-5	CASSPTGGWETQYF	TGTGCCAGCTCACCGACAGGGGGTTGGGAGACCCAGTACTTC
-	TRBV15	-	TRBJ1-5	CATSRALSDQPQHF	TGTGCCACCAGCAGAGCCCTGTCTGATCAGCCCCAGCATTTT
TRBD2	TRBV19	-	TRBJ2-1	CASSNSASSGRDYNEQFF	TGTGCCAGTAGTAATTCGGCATCTAGCGGGAGAGATTACAATGAGCAGTTCTTC
TRBD1	TRBV2	-	TRBJ1-1	CASSVDRATDTEAFF	TGTGCCAGCAGTGTAGACAGGGCTACGGACACTGAAGCTTTCTTT
-	TRBV2	once	TRBJ1-3	CASSSTGPGNTIYF	TGTGCCAGCAGTTCCACAGGGCCTGGAAACACCATATATTTT
-	TRBV2	-	TRBJ2-7	CASTRGRSYEQYF	TGTGCCAGCACCAGAGGGAGATCCTACGAGCAGTACTTC
-	TRBV6-5	once	TRBJ2-1	CASSYSRSGRGGEQFF	TGTGCCAGCAGTTACTCGAGGTCCGGGAGAGGTGGTGAGCAGTTCTTC
TRBD1	TRBV19	-	TRBJ2-7	CASSGTGVYEQYF	TGTGCCAGTAGTGGGACAGGGGTCTACGAGCAGTACTTC
-	TRBV6-5	-	TRBJ2-7	CASTPSLYEQYF	TGTGCCAGCACCCCTAGCCTCTACGAGCAGTACTTC